This T cell receptor beta chain was retrieved from a study of T cell changes during pregnancy in multiple sclerosis. This CDR3 region has 16 residues. CDR1 is MGHRA and CDR2 is YSYEKL in the germline V gene. J lost 0 bases, V lost 0 bases, and 5 bases had no gene match. Clones were read by immunoSEQ multiplex PCR, and TCRdb kept only the in-frame ones, dropping some. The table records 30,000 to 45,000 clones, roughly 90% of them present only once. The clonotype comes from a female donor with multiple sclerosis, enrolled in a pregnancy study. Sequencing was performed on CD8+ T cells from peripheral blood mononuclear cells, taken in the third trimester of pregnancy. The J gene is TRBJ2-7, the V gene TRBV4-1; 7 bases line up with TRBD1. The DNA of the CDR3 is TGCGCCAGCAGCCAAGAAGACCGGGACAGCTCCTACGAGCAGTACTTC. Amino acids: CASSQEDRDSSYEQYF.